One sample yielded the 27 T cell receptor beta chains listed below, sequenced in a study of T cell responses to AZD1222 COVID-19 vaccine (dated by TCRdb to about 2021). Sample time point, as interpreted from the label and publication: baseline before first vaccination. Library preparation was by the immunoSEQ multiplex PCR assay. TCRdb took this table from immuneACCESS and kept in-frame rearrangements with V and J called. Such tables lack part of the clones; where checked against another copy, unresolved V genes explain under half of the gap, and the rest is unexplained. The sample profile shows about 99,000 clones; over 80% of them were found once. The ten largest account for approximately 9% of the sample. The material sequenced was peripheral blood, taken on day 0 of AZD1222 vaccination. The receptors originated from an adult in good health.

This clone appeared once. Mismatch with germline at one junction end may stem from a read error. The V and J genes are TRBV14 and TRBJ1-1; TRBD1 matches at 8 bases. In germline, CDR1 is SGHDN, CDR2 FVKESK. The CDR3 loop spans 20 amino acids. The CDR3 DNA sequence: TGTGCCAGCAGTCAAGGACAGGGCCCATACTTCTCCTTAATGAACACTGAAGCTTTCTTT. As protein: CASSQGQGPYFSLMNTEAFF.

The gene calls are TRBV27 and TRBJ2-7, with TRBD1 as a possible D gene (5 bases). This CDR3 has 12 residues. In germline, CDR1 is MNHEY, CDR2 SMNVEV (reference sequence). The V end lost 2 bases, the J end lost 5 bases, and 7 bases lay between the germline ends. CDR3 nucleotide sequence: TGTGCCAGCAGTTTAAGGGGTAACGAGCAGTACTTC. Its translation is CASSLRGNEQYF.

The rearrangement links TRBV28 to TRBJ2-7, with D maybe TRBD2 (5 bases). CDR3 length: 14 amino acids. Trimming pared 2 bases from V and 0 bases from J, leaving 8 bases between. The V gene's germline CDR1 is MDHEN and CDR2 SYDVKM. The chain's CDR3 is CASSLTGNSYEQYF. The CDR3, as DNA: TGTGCCAGCAGTTTAACCGGGAACTCCTACGAGCAGTACTTC.

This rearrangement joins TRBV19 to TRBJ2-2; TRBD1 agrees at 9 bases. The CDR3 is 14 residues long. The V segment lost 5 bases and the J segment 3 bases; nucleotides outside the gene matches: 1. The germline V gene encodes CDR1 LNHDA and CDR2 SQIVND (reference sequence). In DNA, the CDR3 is TGTGCCAGTAGTTGGGACAGGGACACCGGGGAGCTGTTTTTT. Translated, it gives CASSWDRDTGELFF.

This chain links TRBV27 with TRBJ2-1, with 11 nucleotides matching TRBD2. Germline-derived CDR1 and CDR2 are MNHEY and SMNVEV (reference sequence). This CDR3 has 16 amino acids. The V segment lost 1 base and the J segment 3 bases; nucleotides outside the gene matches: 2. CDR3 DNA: TGTGCCAGCAGTTTATGGGGACTAGCGGTCTACAATGAGCAGTTCTTC. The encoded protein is CASSLWGLAVYNEQFF.

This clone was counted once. The CDR3 sequence: CASSLAPTYTEAFF. As DNA, the CDR3 is TGCGCCAGCAGCTTGGCCCCGACCTACACTGAAGCTTTCTTT. The rearrangement links TRBV5-1 to TRBJ1-1, with D unclear. V lost 0 bases and J lost 3, with 9 bases in between. The CDR3 contains 14 residues. The germline V gene has CDR1 SGHRS and CDR2 YFSETQ. Together with reference TRBV5-1 and TRBJ1-1, the CDR3 gives the full variable domain: KAGVTQTPRYLIKTRGQQVTLSCSPISGHRSVSWYQQTPGQGLQFLFEYFSETQRNKGNFPGRFSGRQFSNSRSEMNVSTLELGDSALYLCASSLAPTYTEAFFGQGTRLTVV.

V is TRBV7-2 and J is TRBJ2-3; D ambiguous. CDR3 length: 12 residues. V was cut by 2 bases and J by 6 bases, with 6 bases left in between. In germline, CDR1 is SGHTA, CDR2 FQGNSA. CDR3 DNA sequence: TGTGCCAGCAGCTTATATGGGGATACGCAGTATTTT. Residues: CASSLYGDTQYF.

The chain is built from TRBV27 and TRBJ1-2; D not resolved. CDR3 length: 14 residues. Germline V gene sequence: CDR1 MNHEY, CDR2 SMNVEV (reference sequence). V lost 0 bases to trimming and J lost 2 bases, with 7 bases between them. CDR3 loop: CASSLSARNYGYTF. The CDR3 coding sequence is TGTGCCAGCAGTTTATCAGCACGGAACTATGGCTACACCTTC.

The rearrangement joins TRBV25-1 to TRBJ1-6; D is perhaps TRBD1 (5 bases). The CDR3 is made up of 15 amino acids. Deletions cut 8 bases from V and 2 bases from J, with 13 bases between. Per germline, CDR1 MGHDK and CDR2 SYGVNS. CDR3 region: CASSPGGAYNSPLHF. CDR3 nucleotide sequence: TGTGCCAGCTCACCGGGGGGGGCCTATAATTCACCCCTCCACTTT.

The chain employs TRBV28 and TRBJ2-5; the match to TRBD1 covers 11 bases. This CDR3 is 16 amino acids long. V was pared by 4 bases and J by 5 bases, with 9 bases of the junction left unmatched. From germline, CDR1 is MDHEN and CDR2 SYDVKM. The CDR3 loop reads CASSSTGTGGRETQYF. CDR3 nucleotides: TGTGCCAGCAGTTCGACCGGGACAGGGGGTAGGGAGACCCAGTACTTC.

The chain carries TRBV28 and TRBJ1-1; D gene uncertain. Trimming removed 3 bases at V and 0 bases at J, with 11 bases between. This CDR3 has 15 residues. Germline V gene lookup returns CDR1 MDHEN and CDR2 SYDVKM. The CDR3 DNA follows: TGTGCCAGCAGTTTGGTTTCGGGCCTGAACACTGAAGCTTTCTTT. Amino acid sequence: CASSLVSGLNTEAFF.

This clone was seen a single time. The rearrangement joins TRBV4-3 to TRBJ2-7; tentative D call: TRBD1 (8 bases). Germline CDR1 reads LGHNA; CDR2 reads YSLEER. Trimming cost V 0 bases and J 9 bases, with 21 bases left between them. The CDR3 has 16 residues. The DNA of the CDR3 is TGCGCCAGCAGCCAAGACCACAGGGGGGGAGTAGAGGTGCAGTACTTC. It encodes CASSQDHRGGVEVQYF.

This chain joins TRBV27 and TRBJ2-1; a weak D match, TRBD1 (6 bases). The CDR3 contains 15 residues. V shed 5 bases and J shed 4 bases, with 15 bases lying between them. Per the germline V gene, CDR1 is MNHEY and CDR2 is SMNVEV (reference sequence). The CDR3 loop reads CASSPGQSRYNEQFF. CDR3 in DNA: TGTGCCAGCAGTCCCGGACAGAGTCGGTACAATGAGCAGTTCTTC.

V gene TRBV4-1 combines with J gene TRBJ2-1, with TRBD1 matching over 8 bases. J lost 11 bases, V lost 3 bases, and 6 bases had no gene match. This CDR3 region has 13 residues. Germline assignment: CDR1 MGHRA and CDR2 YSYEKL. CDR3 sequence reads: CASSHLQGEKQFF. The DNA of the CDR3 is TGCGCCAGCAGCCATCTACAGGGGGAGAAGCAGTTCTTC.

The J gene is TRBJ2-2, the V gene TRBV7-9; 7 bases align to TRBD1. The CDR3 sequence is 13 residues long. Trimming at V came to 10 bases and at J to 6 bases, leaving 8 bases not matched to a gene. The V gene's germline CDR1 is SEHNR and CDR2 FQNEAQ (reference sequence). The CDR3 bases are TGTGCCAATTCAGGGGGTGGATCCGGGGAGCTGTTTTTT. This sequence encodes CANSGGGSGELFF. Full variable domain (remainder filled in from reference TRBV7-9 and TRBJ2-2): DTGVSQNPRHKITKRGQNVTFRCDPISEHNRLYWYRQTLGQGPEFLTYFQNEAQLEKSRLLSDRFSAERPKGSFSTLEIQRTEQGDSAMYLCANSGGGSGELFFGEGSRLTVL.

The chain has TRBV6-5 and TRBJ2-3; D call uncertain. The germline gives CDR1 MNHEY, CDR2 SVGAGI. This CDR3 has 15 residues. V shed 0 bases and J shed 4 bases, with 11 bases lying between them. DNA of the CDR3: TGTGCCAGCAGTTACTCCGAGGAAGTCGCAGATACGCAGTATTTT. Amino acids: CASSYSEEVADTQYF.

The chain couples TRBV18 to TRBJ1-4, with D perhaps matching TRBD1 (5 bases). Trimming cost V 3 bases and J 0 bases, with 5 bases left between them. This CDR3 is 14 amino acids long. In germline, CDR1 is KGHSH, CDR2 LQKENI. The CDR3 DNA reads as TGTGCCAGCTCACCGACAGCAACTAATGAAAAACTGTTTTTT. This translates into CASSPTATNEKLFF.

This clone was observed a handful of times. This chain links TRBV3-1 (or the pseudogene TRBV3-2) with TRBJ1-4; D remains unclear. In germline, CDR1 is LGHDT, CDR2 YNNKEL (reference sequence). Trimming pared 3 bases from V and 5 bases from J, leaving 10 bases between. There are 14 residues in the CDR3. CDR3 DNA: TGTGCCAGCAGCCACAGCGCTAACAATGAAAAACTGTTTTTT. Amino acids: CASSHSANNEKLFF.

CDR3 nucleotides: TGTGCCAGCAGGGACTCCGTTAGTAGGGAGCAGTACTTC. Encoded protein: CASRDSVSREQYF. The V call is TRBV27, the J call TRBJ2-7; the D gene is possibly TRBD2 (5 bases). The CDR3 covers 13 residues. V was clipped by 6 bases and J by 7 bases, with 16 bases between them. The V gene's germline CDR1 is MNHEY and CDR2 SMNVEV (reference sequence).

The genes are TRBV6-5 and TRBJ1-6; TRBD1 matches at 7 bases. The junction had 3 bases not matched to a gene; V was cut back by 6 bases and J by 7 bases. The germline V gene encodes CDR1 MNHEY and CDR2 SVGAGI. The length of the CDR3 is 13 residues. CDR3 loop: CASRPGQNSPLHF. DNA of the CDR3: TGTGCCAGCAGACCGGGACAGAATTCACCCCTCCACTTT.

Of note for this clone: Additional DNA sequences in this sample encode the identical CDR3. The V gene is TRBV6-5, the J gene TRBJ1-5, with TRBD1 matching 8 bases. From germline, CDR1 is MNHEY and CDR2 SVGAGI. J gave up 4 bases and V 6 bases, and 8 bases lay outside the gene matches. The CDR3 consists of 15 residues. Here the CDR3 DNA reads TGTGCCAGCAGCCCAAGAGACAGGGGTAATCAGCCCCAGCATTTT. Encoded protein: CASSPRDRGNQPQHF.

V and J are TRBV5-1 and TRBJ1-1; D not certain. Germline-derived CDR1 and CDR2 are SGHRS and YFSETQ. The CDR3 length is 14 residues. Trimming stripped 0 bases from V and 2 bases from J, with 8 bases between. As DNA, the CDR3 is TGCGCCAGCAGCTTGGACAGTCTTAACACTGAAGCTTTCTTT. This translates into CASSLDSLNTEAFF.

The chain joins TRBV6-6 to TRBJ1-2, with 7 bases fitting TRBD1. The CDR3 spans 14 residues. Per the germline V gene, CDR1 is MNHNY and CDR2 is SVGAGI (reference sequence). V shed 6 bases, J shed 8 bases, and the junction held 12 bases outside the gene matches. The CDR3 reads CASRHGDRTAGYTF. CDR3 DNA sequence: TGTGCCAGCAGACACGGGGACAGAACAGCCGGCTACACCTTC.

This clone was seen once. CDR3 sequence reads: CASSLSTGGNDGYTF. In nucleotides, the CDR3 is TGTGCCAGCAGCTTATCGACAGGGGGGAATGATGGCTACACCTTC. The V call is TRBV7-8, the J call TRBJ1-2; 9 bases fit TRBD1. This CDR3 comprises 15 residues. V was clipped by 2 bases and J by 6 bases; unmatched bases: 7. Germline V gives CDR1 SGHVS, CDR2 FQNEAQ. Using reference TRBV7-8 and TRBJ1-2 for the parts outside the CDR3, the full variable domain is GAGVSQSPRYKVAKRGQDVALRCDPISGHVSLFWYQQALGQGPEFLTYFQNEAQLDKSGLPSDRFFAERPEGSVSTLKIQRTQQEDSAVYLCASSLSTGGNDGYTFGSGTRLTVV.

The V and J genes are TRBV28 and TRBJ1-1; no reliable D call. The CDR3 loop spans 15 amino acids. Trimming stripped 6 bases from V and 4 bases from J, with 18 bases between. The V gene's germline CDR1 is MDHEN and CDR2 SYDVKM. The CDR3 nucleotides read TGTGCCAGCAGACCGCCCTTTGGGAGGGTCACTGAAGCTTTCTTT. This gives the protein CASRPPFGRVTEAFF.

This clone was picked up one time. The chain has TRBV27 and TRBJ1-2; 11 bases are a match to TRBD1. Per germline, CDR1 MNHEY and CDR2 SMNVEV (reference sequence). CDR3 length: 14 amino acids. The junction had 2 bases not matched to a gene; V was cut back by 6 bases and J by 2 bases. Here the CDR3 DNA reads TGTGCCAGCAGCAGGGACAGGGGGAACTATGGCTACACCTTC. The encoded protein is CASSRDRGNYGYTF.

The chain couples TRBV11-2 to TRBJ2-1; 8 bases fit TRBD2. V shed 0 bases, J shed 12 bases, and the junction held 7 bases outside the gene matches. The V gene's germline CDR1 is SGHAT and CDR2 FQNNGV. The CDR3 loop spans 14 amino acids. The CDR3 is CASSLESPLAGQFF. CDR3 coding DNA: TGTGCCAGCAGCTTAGAATCGCCCCTAGCGGGGCAGTTCTTC.